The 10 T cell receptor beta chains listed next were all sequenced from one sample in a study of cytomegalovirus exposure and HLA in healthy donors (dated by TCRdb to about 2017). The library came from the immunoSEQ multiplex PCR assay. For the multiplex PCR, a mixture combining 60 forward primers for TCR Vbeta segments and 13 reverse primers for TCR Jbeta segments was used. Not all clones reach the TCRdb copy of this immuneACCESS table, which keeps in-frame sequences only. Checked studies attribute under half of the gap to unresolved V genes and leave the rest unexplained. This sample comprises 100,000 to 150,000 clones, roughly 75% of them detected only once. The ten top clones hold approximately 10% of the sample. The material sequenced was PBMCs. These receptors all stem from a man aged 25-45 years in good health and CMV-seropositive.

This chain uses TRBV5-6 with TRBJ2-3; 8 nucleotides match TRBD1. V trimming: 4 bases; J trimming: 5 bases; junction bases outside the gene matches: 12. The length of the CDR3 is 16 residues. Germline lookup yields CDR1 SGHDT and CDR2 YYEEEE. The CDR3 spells CASSPMDRVVRDTQYF. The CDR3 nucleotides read TGTGCCAGCAGCCCCATGGACAGGGTTGTTAGAGATACGCAGTATTTT. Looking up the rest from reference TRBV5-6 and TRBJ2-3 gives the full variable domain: DAGVTQSPTHLIKTRGQQVTLRCSPKSGHDTVSWYQQALGQGPQFIFQYYEEEERQRGNFPDRFSGHQFPNYSSELNVNALLLGDSALYLCASSPMDRVVRDTQYFGPGTRLTVL.

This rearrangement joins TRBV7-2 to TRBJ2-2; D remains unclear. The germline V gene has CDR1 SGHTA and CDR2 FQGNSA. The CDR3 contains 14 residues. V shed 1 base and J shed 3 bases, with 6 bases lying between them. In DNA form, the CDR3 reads TGTGCCAGCAGCTTAGACAGATACACCGGGGAGCTGTTTTTT. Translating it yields CASSLDRYTGELFF.

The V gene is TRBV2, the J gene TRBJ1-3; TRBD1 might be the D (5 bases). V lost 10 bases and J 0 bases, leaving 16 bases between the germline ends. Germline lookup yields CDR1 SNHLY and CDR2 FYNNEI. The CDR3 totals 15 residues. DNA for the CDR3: TGTGCCACTACGGAGCAGGGTCTCTCTGGAAACACCATATATTTT. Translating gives CATTEQGLSGNTIYF.

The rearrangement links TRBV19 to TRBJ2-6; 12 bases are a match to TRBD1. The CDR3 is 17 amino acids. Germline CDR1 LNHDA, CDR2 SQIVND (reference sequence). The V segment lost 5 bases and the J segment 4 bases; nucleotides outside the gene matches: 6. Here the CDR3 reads CASSSGTGGFGANVLTF. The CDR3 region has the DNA TGTGCCAGTAGTTCCGGGACAGGGGGCTTCGGGGCCAACGTCCTGACTTTC.

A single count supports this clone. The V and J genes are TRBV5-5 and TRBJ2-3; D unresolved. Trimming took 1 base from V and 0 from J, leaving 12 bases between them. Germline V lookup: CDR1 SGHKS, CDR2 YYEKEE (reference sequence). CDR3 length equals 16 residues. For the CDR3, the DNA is TGTGCCAGCAGCTTGATCTATTCTAGGAGCACAGATACGCAGTATTTT. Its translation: CASSLIYSRSTDTQYF.

CDR3 nucleotide sequence: TGTGCCAGCACCGGGGAATCCAGGTTCAATCAGCCCCAGCATTTT. It specifies CASTGESRFNQPQHF. The rearrangement joins TRBV6-1 to TRBJ1-5; D remains unclear. The germline V and J ends were trimmed by 7 bases and 3 bases, with 16 bases remaining between them. The CDR3 has 15 amino acids. Per germline, CDR1 MNHNS and CDR2 SASEGT.

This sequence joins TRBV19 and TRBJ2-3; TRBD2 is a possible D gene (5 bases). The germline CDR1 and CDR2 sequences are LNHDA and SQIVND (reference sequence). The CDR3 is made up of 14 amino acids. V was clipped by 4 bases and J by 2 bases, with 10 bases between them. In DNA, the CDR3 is TGTGCCAGTAGTAGGAGCGGTTACACAGATACGCAGTATTTT. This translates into CASSRSGYTDTQYF.

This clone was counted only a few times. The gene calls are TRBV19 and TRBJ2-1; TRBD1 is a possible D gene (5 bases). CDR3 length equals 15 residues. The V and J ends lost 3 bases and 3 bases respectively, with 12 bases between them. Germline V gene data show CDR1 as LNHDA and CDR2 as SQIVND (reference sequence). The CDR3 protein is CASSMGQGFYNEQFF. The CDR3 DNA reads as TGTGCCAGTAGTATGGGGCAGGGTTTCTACAATGAGCAGTTCTTC. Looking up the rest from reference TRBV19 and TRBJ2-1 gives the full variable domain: DGGITQSPKYLFRKEGQNVTLSCEQNLNHDAMYWYRQDPGQGLRLIYYSQIVNDFQKGDIAEGYSVSREKKESFPLTVTSAQKNPTAFYLCASSMGQGFYNEQFFGPGTRLTVL.

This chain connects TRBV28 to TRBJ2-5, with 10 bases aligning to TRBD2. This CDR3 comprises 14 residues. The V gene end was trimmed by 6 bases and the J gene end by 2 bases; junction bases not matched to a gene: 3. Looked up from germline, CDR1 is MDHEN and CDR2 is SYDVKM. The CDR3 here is CASSPSGRQETQYF. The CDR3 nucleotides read TGTGCCAGCAGCCCTAGCGGGAGACAAGAGACCCAGTACTTC.

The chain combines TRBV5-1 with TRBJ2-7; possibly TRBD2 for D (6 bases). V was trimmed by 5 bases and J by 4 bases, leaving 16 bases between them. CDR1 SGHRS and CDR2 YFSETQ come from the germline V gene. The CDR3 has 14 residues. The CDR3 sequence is CASSRSSAEYEQYF. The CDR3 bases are TGCGCCAGCAGTCGGTCTAGCGCGGAGTACGAGCAGTACTTC.